The TCR beta chain described here comes from a study of blood T cells in healthy people across ages. Germline V lookup: CDR1 DFQATT, CDR2 SNEGSKA (reference sequence). This CDR3 has 14 amino acids. V was shortened by 7 bases and J by 2 bases, with 17 bases between the two germline ends. Comment on this clonotype: The target antigen is unknown.

Combining a sample-barcoded 5' primer with a J-beta primer mix, a second PCR ran for about 7 to 11 cycles. TCRdb independently ran MiXCR on the 5' RACE reads; one entry per CDR3 protein. The sample holds about 280,000 distinct CDR3 sequences, 25% to 30% seen once. Study observations and caveats: Unsorted PBMCs blocked a conclusive comparison of naive and antigen-experienced cells.

This receptor was identified in a woman between 65 and 79 years old in good health. The chain uses TRBV20-1 and TRBJ1-2, with D unclear. Sequenced sample: blood. The CDR3: CSGISRASNYGYTF. In DNA, the CDR3 is TGCAGTGGTATTTCCCGGGCCTCGAACTATGGCTACACCTTC.